The present entry profiles one TCR beta chain with its context. These data are taken from a study of shared clonotypes between healthy human individuals. The V and J ends lost 3 bases and 8 bases respectively, with 7 bases between them. Germline values: CDR1 MDHEN, CDR2 SYDVKM. The CDR3 has 11 residues. Every subset had its genomic DNA shared out evenly among several immunoSEQ plates. TCRdb's table, derived via immunoSEQ multiplex PCR, lists solely in-frame clones and lacks some. The sample has around 83,000 clones; about 61% are singletons. Material: memory CD8+ T cells sorted from blood. The subset: CD45RO+ cells pooled with CCR7-negative TemRA cells. The sequence came from a man in his thirties or forties in good health. The V gene is TRBV28, the J gene TRBJ1-1; no clear D gene. CDR3 sequence reads: CASSFKVEAFF. The CDR3 coding sequence is TGTGCCAGCAGTTTCAAGGTAGAAGCTTTCTTT.